This T cell receptor (beta chain) was observed in a study of T cell responses to AZD1222 COVID-19 vaccine. Germline V gene lookup returns CDR1 SGHKS and CDR2 YYEKEE (reference sequence). V was trimmed by 2 bases and J by 2 bases, leaving 9 bases between them. The CDR3 totals 14 residues. A word on this clone: Antigen unknown.

Findings and caveats of the study: The study sampled repertoires only after the peak T cell response.

Some clones are missing from TCRdb's copy, which holds only in-frame ones; the method was immunoSEQ multiplex PCR. The table includes about 140,000 clones, 80% to 95% detected once. This rearrangement joins TRBV5-5 to TRBJ2-3; D gene uncertain. The source was peripheral blood, collected 28 days after the second AZD1222 dose. The TCR originated in an adult who received the AZD1222 COVID-19 vaccine. The CDR3 protein is CASSFRSYTDTQYF. The CDR3 DNA sequence: TGTGCCAGCAGCTTTAGGTCTTACACAGATACGCAGTATTTT.